The 22 T cell receptor beta chains below all came from one sample that was sequenced in a study of human T cells and chemical hapten exposure. The time point: patch test 1, 2 weeks after DPC sensitization. Stated treatment: therapeutic diphenylcyclopropenone sensitization with weekly scalp DPC. TCRdb redid the calling of the RACE reads with MiXCR, one entry per CDR3 protein. The repertoire has some 170,000 distinct CDR3 sequences, around 20% of them found once; the top ten carry about 7%. Material: whole blood, obtained in connection with sensitization to the hapten diphenylcyclopropenone (DPC). The receptor set was obtained from a woman aged 45-65 years with alopecia areata. Some clones in this sample may be carry-over from other donors' samples.

The V and J genes are TRBV12-3 or TRBV12-4 and TRBJ1-4; D is unresolved. The CDR3 spans 13 residues. The V end was cut by 3 bases, the J end by 6 bases, with 8 bases between. The CDR3, as DNA: TGTGCCAGCAGTTTGAAGGCGGATGAAAAACTGTTTTTT. Translation: CASSLKADEKLFF.

The rearrangement uses TRBV7-9 and TRBJ2-2; TRBD1 is a possible D gene (5 bases). Germline V lookup: CDR1 SEHNR, CDR2 FQNEAQ (reference sequence). Between the trimmed V and J ends, which lost 2 bases and 0 bases, there was a span of 7 bases. The CDR3 runs to 15 residues. CDR3 DNA: TGTGCCAGCAGCTTACTACAGGCGAACACCGGGGAGCTGTTTTTT. Amino acid sequence: CASSLLQANTGELFF.

J is TRBJ2-7 and V is TRBV20-1; 7 nucleotides match TRBD1. Germline V CDR1 and CDR2: DFQATT, SNEGSKA (reference sequence). Trimming took 6 bases from V and 7 from J; bases not matched to a gene: 12. CDR3 length: 13 amino acids. The chain's CDR3 is CSAQDRSGWEQYF. The DNA of the CDR3 is TGCAGTGCCCAGGACAGGAGCGGTTGGGAGCAGTACTTC.

This clonotype was counted many times. The chain couples TRBV6-6 to TRBJ2-1, with unresolved D. The CDR3 has 12 residues. Trimming stripped 5 bases from V and 6 bases from J, with 8 bases between. Germline V CDR1 and CDR2: MNHNY, SVGAGI (reference sequence). CDR3 amino acids: CASSRPRNEQFF. CDR3 in DNA: TGTGCCAGCAGTCGCCCCCGCAATGAGCAGTTCTTC.

The table lists this clonotype with a few counts. The V call is TRBV5-5, the J call TRBJ1-1; D not certain. The CDR3 loop spans 13 amino acids. From germline, CDR1 is SGHKS and CDR2 YYEKEE (reference sequence). Trimming left V 6 bases short and J 0 bases short, with 9 bases between. The CDR3 loop is CASIWSLNTEAFF. The DNA for the CDR3 is TGTGCCAGCATCTGGTCCTTGAACACTGAAGCTTTCTTT.

The chain has TRBV4-2 and TRBJ2-3; tentatively, D is TRBD2 (5 bases). Germline CDR1 is LGHNA and CDR2 is YNFKEQ. This CDR3 is 17 amino acids long. The germline V and J ends were trimmed by 1 base and 6 bases, with 20 bases remaining between them. The CDR3 coding sequence is TGTGCCAGCAGCCAAGTTCCCCCCAGAGGGAGAGACGATACGCAGTATTTT. It translates to CASSQVPPRGRDDTQYF.

This clonotype came up a few times. The J gene is TRBJ2-5, the V gene TRBV5-1, with TRBD1 as a possible D gene (6 bases). V lost 4 bases to trimming and J lost 1 base, with 11 bases between them. The germline V gene has CDR1 SGHRS and CDR2 YFSETQ. CDR3 length: 14 residues. The CDR3 protein is CASSIRDTQETQYF. The CDR3 DNA follows: TGCGCCAGCAGCATCCGGGACACCCAAGAGACCCAGTACTTC.

V gene TRBV7-3 combines with J gene TRBJ2-5, with D possibly being TRBD1 or TRBD2 (5 bases each). CDR1 is SGHTA, CDR2 FQGTGA, per germline. This CDR3 is 13 amino acids long. Trimming shortened V by 10 bases and J by 3 bases, and 15 bases separated the two germline ends. The CDR3 nucleotides read TGTGCCACGGCGAGAGGGGTGAAAGAGACCCAGTACTTC. It translates to CATARGVKETQYF.

This chain links TRBV20-1 with TRBJ2-3; 9 nucleotides align to TRBD2. The CDR3 is 16 amino acids. V trimming: 4 bases; J trimming: 7 bases; junction bases outside the gene matches: 15. The germline V gene encodes CDR1 DFQATT and CDR2 SNEGSKA (reference sequence). CDR3 in DNA: TGCAGTGCTAACCACGGCGGGAGGGCCCTCGGAAATACGCAGTATTTT. The encoded protein is CSANHGGRALGNTQYF.

This clonotype was seen more than once but under ten times. This chain connects TRBV6-5 to TRBJ2-1; D may match TRBD1 or TRBD2 (5 bases each). Per the germline V gene, CDR1 is MNHEY and CDR2 is SVGAGI. This CDR3 contains 16 residues. V gave up 3 bases and J gave up 1 base, with 13 bases separating them. CDR3 sequence reads: CASSYGGAPSYNEQFF. The DNA for the CDR3 is TGTGCCAGCAGTTATGGGGGAGCCCCTTCCTACAATGAGCAGTTCTTC.

This clonotype was seen a handful of times. The J gene is TRBJ2-2, the V gene TRBV7-2, with 7 bases that match TRBD1. Germline V lookup: CDR1 SGHTA, CDR2 FQGNSA. V shed 10 bases and J 5 bases; nucleotides not matched to a gene: 1. This CDR3 comprises 11 residues. Here the CDR3 DNA reads TGTGCCAACAGGGGAACCGGGGAGCTGTTTTTT. This gives the protein CANRGTGELFF.

This clonotype was seen more than once but under ten times. The chain employs TRBV2 and TRBJ1-3, with D perhaps TRBD1 (5 bases). This CDR3 spans 16 amino acids. V lost 1 base, J lost 0 bases, and 10 bases lay in between. From germline, CDR1 is SNHLY and CDR2 FYNNEI. The CDR3 here is CASSEGRAGSGNTIYF. CDR3 sequence (DNA): TGTGCCAGCAGTGAAGGCAGGGCCGGCTCTGGAAACACCATATATTTT.

This clonotype was detected only a few times. V and J are TRBV5-1 and TRBJ2-5, with 8 bases fitting TRBD2. Germline V gene sequence: CDR1 SGHRS, CDR2 YFSETQ. Trimming at V came to 0 bases and at J to 4 bases, leaving 5 bases not matched to a gene. This CDR3 is built from 15 residues. As DNA, the CDR3 is TGCGCCAGCAGCTTGGGACTAGCGACGATAGAGACCCAGTACTTC. Protein sequence: CASSLGLATIETQYF.

The chain uses TRBV29-1 and TRBJ2-3; the D gene is possibly TRBD1 (7 bases). V was shortened by 7 bases and J by 2 bases, with 13 bases between the two germline ends. The CDR3 loop spans 13 amino acids. Germline loops: CDR1 SQVTM, CDR2 ANQGSEA. This CDR3 reads CSAGGGYTDTQYF. Here the CDR3 DNA reads TGCAGCGCCGGAGGGGGCTACACAGATACGCAGTATTTT.

This sequence joins TRBV7-9 and TRBJ1-1; 8 bases map to TRBD1. With 1 base clipped from V and 3 bases from J, the junction kept 4 bases outside the gene matches. There are 15 residues in the CDR3. Per the germline V gene, CDR1 is SEHNR and CDR2 is FQNEAQ (reference sequence). Written as DNA, the CDR3 is TGTGCCAGCAGCTTAGGGACAGGGTGGCACACTGAAGCTTTCTTT. It is translated as CASSLGTGWHTEAFF.

J is TRBJ2-5 and V is TRBV29-1; D uncertain. The V gene lost 0 bases and the J gene lost 5 bases, with 7 bases spanning the gap. The CDR3 runs to 12 residues. Germline CDR1 reads SQVTM; CDR2 reads ANQGSEA. The chain's CDR3 is CSVEDFTETQYF. CDR3 coding DNA: TGCAGCGTTGAAGATTTTACGGAGACCCAGTACTTC.

This chain connects TRBV27 to TRBJ1-4, with a weak D call TRBD1 (6 bases). V lost 5 bases, J lost 6 bases, and 13 bases lay in between. This CDR3 region has 14 residues. Germline V gene sequence: CDR1 MNHEY, CDR2 SMNVEV (reference sequence). CDR3 sequence: CASSPPGEYEKLFF. CDR3 DNA sequence: TGTGCCAGCAGTCCGCCAGGGGAGTATGAAAAACTGTTTTTT.

The chain couples TRBV7-2 to TRBJ1-5; D perhaps matches TRBD1 (5 bases). V lost 2 bases and J lost 6, with 11 bases in between. Germline V gives CDR1 SGHTA, CDR2 FQGNSA. The length of the CDR3 is 14 residues. The CDR3 protein is CASSLISGTQPQHF. CDR3 DNA: TGTGCCAGCAGCTTAATTTCCGGGACTCAGCCCCAGCATTTT.

The rearrangement uses TRBV15 and TRBJ2-6; D is possibly TRBD1 (5 bases). The CDR3 has 17 residues. Trimming took off 1 base at V and 0 bases at J, with 10 bases between the two ends. Germline V gene lookup returns CDR1 LNHNV and CDR2 YYDKDF (reference sequence). The CDR3 protein is CATSRAGLPSGANVLTF. In DNA form, the CDR3 reads TGTGCCACCAGCAGAGCAGGGTTGCCCTCTGGGGCCAACGTCCTGACTTTC.

A single count supports this clonotype. The chain joins TRBV6-5 to TRBJ1-2; D gene uncertain. Germline V gives CDR1 MNHEY, CDR2 SVGAGI. CDR3 size: 14 residues. V was pared by 5 bases and J by 0 bases, with 10 bases between. As DNA, the CDR3 is TGTGCCAGCAGTCCCCTCAGGTCTAACTATGGCTACACCTTC. Residues: CASSPLRSNYGYTF.

This clonotype was detected a few times. This chain links TRBV5-1 with TRBJ2-2; D remains ambiguous. Germline-derived CDR1 and CDR2 are SGHRS and YFSETQ. The CDR3 loop spans 15 amino acids. The ends were cut back, 4 bases at V and 4 bases at J, with 14 bases in the middle. As DNA, the CDR3 is TGCGCCAGCAGCATGCTGCAGGATCCCACCGGGGAGCTGTTTTTT. It encodes CASSMLQDPTGELFF.

The genes are TRBV20-1 and TRBJ2-7; 7 bases agree with TRBD2. The CDR3 length is 15 residues. CDR1 is DFQATT and CDR2 is SNEGSKA in the germline V gene (reference sequence). Unmatched junction bases numbered 12, after V lost 6 bases and J lost 1 base. This CDR3 reads CSAPSGGSPSYEQYF. As DNA, the CDR3 is TGCAGTGCCCCGAGCGGCGGGAGTCCATCCTACGAGCAGTACTTC.